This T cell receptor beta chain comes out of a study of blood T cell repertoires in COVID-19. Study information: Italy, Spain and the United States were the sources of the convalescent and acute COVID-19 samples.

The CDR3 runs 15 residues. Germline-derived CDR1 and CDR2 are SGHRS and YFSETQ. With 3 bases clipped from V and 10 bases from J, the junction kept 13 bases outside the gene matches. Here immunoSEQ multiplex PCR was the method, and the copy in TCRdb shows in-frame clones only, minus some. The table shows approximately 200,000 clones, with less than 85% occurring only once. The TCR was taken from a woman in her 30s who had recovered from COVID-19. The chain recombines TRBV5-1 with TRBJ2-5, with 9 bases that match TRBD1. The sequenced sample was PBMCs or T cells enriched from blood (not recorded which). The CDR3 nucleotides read TGCGCCAGCAGCTCCCGAACCGACAGGGGGGGTATCCAGTACTTC. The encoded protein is CASSSRTDRGGIQYF.